Listed here is a single TCR beta chain. What it binds is not known. The assay was immunoSEQ multiplex PCR, and TCRdb's table has in-frame clones only and misses some. Of tens of thousands of clones listed, about four fifths are singletons. This entry belongs to a study of T cells in narcolepsy. At the level of the study: Donors had narcolepsy type 1 or type 2, or were healthy controls. Points from the study as a whole: Autoreactive clone sequences were missing from some blood memory CD4+ repertoires. Reportedly, autoreactive clonotypes were serially detected in patients' blood but not controls'. Comparing one patient's CSF and blood CD4+ clonotypes highlighted HCRT- and TRIB2-specific autoreactive clonotypes.

Trimming shortened V by 8 bases and J by 3 bases, and 11 bases separated the two germline ends. This CDR3 spans 12 amino acids. CDR1 is MNHEY and CDR2 is SVGAGI in the germline V gene. This chain connects TRBV6-5 to TRBJ2-7; D gene unclear. Sequencing was performed on CD45RA- memory CD4+ T cells from PBMCs. This clonotype was sampled from a human donor with narcolepsy. The DNA for the CDR3 is TGTGCCAGCTGCCGGGCAAACTACGAGCAGTACTTC. As protein: CASCRANYEQYF.